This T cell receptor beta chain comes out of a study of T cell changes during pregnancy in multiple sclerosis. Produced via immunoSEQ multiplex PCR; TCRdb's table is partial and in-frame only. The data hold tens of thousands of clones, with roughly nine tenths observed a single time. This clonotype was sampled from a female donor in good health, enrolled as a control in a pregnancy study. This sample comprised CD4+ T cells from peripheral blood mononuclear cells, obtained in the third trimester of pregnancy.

CDR3 DNA sequence: TGTGCCAGCTCACCGCCCGTCGGTGAAGGCACAGATACGCAGTATTTT. It translates to CASSPPVGEGTDTQYF. The rearrangement uses TRBV18 and TRBJ2-3; no clear D gene. V was cut by 3 bases and J by 1 base, with 14 bases left in between. CDR3 size: 16 residues. Germline CDR1 KGHSH, CDR2 LQKENI.